These 9 T cell receptor beta chains were sequenced from one sample in a study of T cells in Graves' hyperthyroidism and ophthalmopathy. Researchers took RNA transcripts and amplified the TCR beta CDR3 regions from them. TCR CDR3 underwent first-round RT-PCR with the HTBI primer set. TCRdb processed the multiplex PCR reads anew with MiXCR; each CDR3 protein has one entry. The data contain around 620,000 distinct CDR3 sequences, around 15% of them singletons. Sequenced sample: blood. The receptor source for this set is a woman aged 30 to 39 with Graves' hyperthyroidism.

This clonotype has only a few counts. V usage is TRBV4-1 and J usage is TRBJ2-1; 8 bases align to TRBD1. The CDR3 spans 14 residues. CDR1 is MGHRA, CDR2 YSYEKL, per germline. J lost 12 bases, V lost 0 bases, and 7 bases had no gene match. The CDR3 spells CASSQDRTGTGQFF. As DNA, the CDR3 is TGCGCCAGCAGCCAAGATCGAACGGGGACAGGGCAGTTCTTC.

The sample holds many counts of this clonotype. The chain is built from TRBV12-3 or TRBV12-4 and TRBJ1-4, with unresolved D. CDR3 length: 14 residues. Trimming pared 2 bases from V and 8 bases from J, leaving 12 bases between. This CDR3 reads CASSLSPRREKLFF. The CDR3 DNA is TGTGCCAGCAGTTTATCCCCGAGGCGGGAAAAACTGTTTTTT.

This chain joins TRBV2 and TRBJ1-3; D ambiguous. V shed 7 bases and J shed 3 bases, with 7 bases lying between them. The length of the CDR3 is 12 residues. The germline CDR1 and CDR2 sequences are SNHLY and FYNNEI. The CDR3 DNA follows: TGTGCCAGCACCGGGTATGGAAACACCATATATTTT. As protein: CASTGYGNTIYF.

The chain is built from TRBV7-9 and TRBJ2-7; D may be TRBD1 (8 bases). Germline V gene sequence: CDR1 SEHNR, CDR2 FQNEAQ (reference sequence). The V end lost 1 base, the J end lost 4 bases, and 14 bases lay between the germline ends. The CDR3 spans 15 residues. The CDR3 reads CASSLDTGGAYEQYF. Written as DNA, the CDR3 is TGTGCCAGCAGCTTAGATACAGGGGGGGCGTACGAGCAGTACTTC.

The V and J genes are TRBV5-1 and TRBJ1-1; D perhaps matches TRBD1 (5 bases). Trimming removed 4 bases from V and 0 bases from J, with 19 bases in between. The CDR3 sequence is 17 residues long. The germline gives CDR1 SGHRS, CDR2 YFSETQ. CDR3 DNA sequence: TGCGCCAGCAGCGCCCATGGTCTCCGACAGATGAACACTGAAGCTTTCTTT. Its protein is CASSAHGLRQMNTEAFF.

This clonotype was detected ten times or more. V is TRBV7-3 and J is TRBJ1-2; D possibly corresponds to TRBD1 (6 bases). Trimming stripped 5 bases from V and 7 bases from J, with 20 bases between. Germline-derived CDR1 and CDR2 are SGHTA and FQGTGA. This CDR3 has 15 residues. The CDR3 loop reads CASSLTGAGAGGYTF. CDR3 DNA sequence: TGTGCCAGCAGCCTCACCGGAGCGGGGGCAGGTGGCTACACCTTC.

This clonotype was detected ten times or more. The CDR3 nucleotides read TGTGCCAGCAGCTTAGTTCGTCTGCAGGGGGCCTACGAGCAGTACTTC. This gives the protein CASSLVRLQGAYEQYF. The V call is TRBV13, the J call TRBJ2-7; 7 bases fit TRBD1. The germline V gene has CDR1 PRHDT and CDR2 FYEKMQ (reference sequence). J lost 2 bases, V lost 1 base, and 8 bases had no gene match. The length of the CDR3 is 16 residues. Together with reference TRBV13 and TRBJ2-7, the CDR3 gives the full variable domain: AAGVIQSPRHLIKEKRETATLKCYPIPRHDTVYWYQQGPGQDPQFLISFYEKMQSDKGSIPDRFSAQQFSDYHSELNMSSLELGDSALYFCASSLVRLQGAYEQYFGPGTRLTVT.

This clonotype was detected ten times or more. The chain recombines TRBV7-2 with TRBJ1-5; a weak D match, TRBD1 (5 bases). V lost 5 bases, J lost 0 bases, and 14 bases lay in between. This CDR3 region has 16 residues. CDR1 and CDR2 from the germline V gene are SGHTA and FQGNSA. The CDR3 loop is CASSPLLGVSNQPQHF. The DNA of the CDR3 is TGTGCCAGCAGCCCCTTGTTGGGGGTTAGCAATCAGCCCCAGCATTTT.

This chain links TRBV7-2 with TRBJ1-6; TRBD1 aligns across 10 bases. The ends lost 4 bases at V and 9 bases at J; junction bases unmatched: 9. From germline, CDR1 is SGHTA and CDR2 FQGNSA. The CDR3 sequence is 16 residues long. CDR3 region: CASSSNDRGQGSPLHF. The CDR3 nucleotides are TGTGCCAGCAGCTCTAACGACAGGGGGCAGGGTTCACCCCTCCACTTT.